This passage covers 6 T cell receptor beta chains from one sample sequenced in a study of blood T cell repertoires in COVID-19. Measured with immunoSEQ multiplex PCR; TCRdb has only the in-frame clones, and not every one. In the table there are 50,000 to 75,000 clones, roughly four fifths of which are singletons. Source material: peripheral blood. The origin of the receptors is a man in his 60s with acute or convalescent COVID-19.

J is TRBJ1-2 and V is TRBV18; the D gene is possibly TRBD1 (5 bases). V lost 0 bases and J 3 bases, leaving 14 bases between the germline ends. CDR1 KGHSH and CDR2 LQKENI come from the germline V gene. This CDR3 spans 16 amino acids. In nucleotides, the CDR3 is TGTGCCAGCTCACCACCGGGTGCAGGGCACGACTATGGCTACACCTTC. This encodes CASSPPGAGHDYGYTF.

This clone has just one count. CDR3 sequence reads: CASSYPTSGRGEQFF. In nucleotides, the CDR3 is TGTGCCAGCAGTTACCCGACTAGCGGGAGAGGGGAGCAGTTCTTC. The gene calls are TRBV6-5 and TRBJ2-1, with 12 nucleotides matching TRBD2. This CDR3 is 15 amino acids long. CDR1 MNHEY and CDR2 SVGAGI come from the germline V gene. V was clipped by 2 bases and J by 10 bases; unmatched bases: 6.

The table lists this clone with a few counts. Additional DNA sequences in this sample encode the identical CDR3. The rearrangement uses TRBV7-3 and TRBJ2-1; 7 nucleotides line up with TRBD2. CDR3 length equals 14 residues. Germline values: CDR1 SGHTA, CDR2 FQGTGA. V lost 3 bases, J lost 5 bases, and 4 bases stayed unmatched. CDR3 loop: CASSFGAGDNEQFF. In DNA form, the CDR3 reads TGTGCCAGCAGCTTCGGTGCGGGAGACAATGAGCAGTTCTTC.

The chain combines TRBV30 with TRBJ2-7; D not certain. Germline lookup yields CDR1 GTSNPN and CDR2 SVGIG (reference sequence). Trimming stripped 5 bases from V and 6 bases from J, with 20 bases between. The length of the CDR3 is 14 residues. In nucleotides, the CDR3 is TGTGCCTGGGTCGCCCTAGTGATGGAATCCGAGCAGTACTTC. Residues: CAWVALVMESEQYF.

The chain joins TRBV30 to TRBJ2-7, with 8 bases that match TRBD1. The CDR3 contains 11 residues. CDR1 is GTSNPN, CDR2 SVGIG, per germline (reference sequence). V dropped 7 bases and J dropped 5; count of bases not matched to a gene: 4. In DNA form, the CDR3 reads TGTGCCTTAACAGGGGGTCACGAGCAGTACTTC. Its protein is CALTGGHEQYF.

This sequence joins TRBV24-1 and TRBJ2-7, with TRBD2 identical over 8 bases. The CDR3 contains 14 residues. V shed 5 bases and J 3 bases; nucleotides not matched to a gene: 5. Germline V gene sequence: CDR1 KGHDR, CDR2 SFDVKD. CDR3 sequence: CATSGAGGFYEQYF. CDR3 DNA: TGTGCCACCAGTGGGGCGGGGGGATTCTACGAGCAGTACTTC.